This T cell receptor beta chain was retrieved from a study of cytomegalovirus exposure and HLA in healthy donors. Overall study results and limits: Many donors shared some public TCRs, even though most TCR sequences were rare. The tendency of first-cohort TCR clusters to co-occur in the 120 or so validation repertoires was identified by a subsequent analysis. According to the study, roughly 160 TCR beta chains were cytomegalovirus-associated.

Comment on this clone: The antigen is unknown.

Sequencing was performed with immunoSEQ multiplex PCR; in TCRdb, only in-frame clones are kept and a portion is missing. The sample records 190,000 or so clones, about 80% being singletons. CDR1 LNHDA and CDR2 SQIVND come from the germline V gene (reference sequence). This CDR3 is built from 14 residues. Between the trimmed V and J ends, which lost 8 bases and 6 bases, there was a span of 19 bases. This receptor was taken from a woman aged 18-29 years in good health and CMV-seropositive. This chain uses TRBV19 with TRBJ1-1, with unresolved D. The sequenced sample consisted of PBMCs. CDR3 region: CASANPLRSAEAFF. The CDR3 DNA reads TGTGCCAGTGCCAACCCACTCCGGAGCGCTGAAGCTTTCTTT. Complete variable domain (other parts from reference TRBV19 and TRBJ1-1): DGGITQSPKYLFRKEGQNVTLSCEQNLNHDAMYWYRQDPGQGLRLIYYSQIVNDFQKGDIAEGYSVSREKKESFPLTVTSAQKNPTAFYLCASANPLRSAEAFFGQGTRLTVV.